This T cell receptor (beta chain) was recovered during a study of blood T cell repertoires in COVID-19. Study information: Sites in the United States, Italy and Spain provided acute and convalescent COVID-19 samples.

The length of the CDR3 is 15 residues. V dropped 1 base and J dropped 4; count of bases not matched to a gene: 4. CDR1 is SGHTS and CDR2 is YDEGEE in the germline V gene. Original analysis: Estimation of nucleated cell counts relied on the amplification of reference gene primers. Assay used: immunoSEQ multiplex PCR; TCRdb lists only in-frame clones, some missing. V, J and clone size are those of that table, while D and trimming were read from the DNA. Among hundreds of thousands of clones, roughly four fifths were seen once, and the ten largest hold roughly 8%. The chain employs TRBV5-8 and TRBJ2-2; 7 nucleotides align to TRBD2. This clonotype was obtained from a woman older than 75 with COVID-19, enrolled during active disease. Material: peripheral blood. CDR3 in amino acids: CASSLRGDVTGELFF. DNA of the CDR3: TGTGCCAGCAGCTTGCGGGGGGATGTCACCGGGGAGCTGTTTTTT. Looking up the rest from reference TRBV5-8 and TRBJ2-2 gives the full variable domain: EAGVTQSPTHLIKTRGQQATLRCSPISGHTSVYWYQQALGLGLQFLLWYDEGEERNRGNFPPRFSGRQFPNYSSELNVNALELEDSALYLCASSLRGDVTGELFFGEGSRLTVL.